The 27 T cell receptor beta chains reported below all come from one sample, sequenced in a study of shared clonotypes between healthy human individuals. Naive CD8 cells lacked CD45RO, underwent positive selection for CCR7 and left out terminally differentiated effector memory CD45RA+ cells. Sequencing used immunoSEQ multiplex PCR; TCRdb keeps in-frame clones, though not all of them. The repertoire has almost 700,000 clones, roughly 94% of them found once; the top ten carry more than 20%. Sequencing was carried out using naive CD8+ T cells sorted from blood. The receptors stem from a man aged 30 to 45 in good health.

The chain carries TRBV7-8 and TRBJ2-2; TRBD2 agrees at 8 bases. V dropped 0 bases and J dropped 4; count of bases not matched to a gene: 7. Germline V gene data show CDR1 as SGHVS and CDR2 as FQNEAQ. This CDR3 has 17 residues. Written as DNA, the CDR3 is TGTGCCAGCAGCTTAGCCGCGCGGGAGGCCGCCACCGGGGAGCTGTTTTTT. This sequence encodes CASSLAAREAATGELFF.

The chain employs TRBV29-1 and TRBJ2-7, with D uncertain. The germline V and J ends were trimmed by 7 bases and 0 bases, with 19 bases remaining between them. The length of the CDR3 is 15 residues. In germline, CDR1 is SQVTM, CDR2 ANQGSEA. For the CDR3, the DNA is TGCAGCGCCGAAAGCCCATTGGGAAGCTCCTACGAGCAGTACTTC. Amino acid sequence: CSAESPLGSSYEQYF.

This chain joins TRBV10-1 and TRBJ2-2; D is perhaps TRBD1 or TRBD2 (5 bases each). This CDR3 comprises 14 residues. CDR1 is WNHNN, CDR2 SYGVQD, per germline (reference sequence). Trimming took off 5 bases at V and 3 bases at J, with 10 bases between the two ends. This CDR3 reads CASSPGPHTGELFF. The CDR3, as DNA: TGCGCCAGCAGTCCGGGGCCGCACACCGGGGAGCTGTTTTTT.

The rearrangement uses TRBV7-2 and TRBJ1-1, with D unclear. The CDR3 consists of 13 residues. From germline, CDR1 is SGHTA and CDR2 FQGNSA. V was trimmed by 4 bases and J by 1 base, leaving 7 bases between them. CDR3 sequence: CASSSYKNTEAFF. In DNA, the CDR3 is TGTGCCAGCAGCTCTTATAAGAACACTGAAGCTTTCTTT.

This rearrangement joins TRBV7-9 to TRBJ2-3; 7 nucleotides match TRBD2. V was pared by 8 bases and J by 6 bases, with 8 bases of the junction left unmatched. In germline, CDR1 is SEHNR, CDR2 FQNEAQ (reference sequence). There are 13 residues in the CDR3. The CDR3 DNA sequence: TGTGCCAGCGGGGAGGGACCAAGGGATACGCAGTATTTT. Translation gives CASGEGPRDTQYF.

The chain is built from TRBV4-3 and TRBJ2-1, with D perhaps assigned TRBD1 or TRBD2 (6 bases each). Trimming took 0 bases from V and 2 from J, leaving 20 bases between them. The CDR3 consists of 19 residues. CDR1 and CDR2 from the germline V gene are LGHNA and YSLEER. The CDR3 region is CASSQDRAPGAGAYNEQFF. The CDR3 coding sequence is TGCGCCAGCAGCCAAGATAGGGCCCCGGGGGCGGGCGCCTACAATGAGCAGTTCTTC.

The V gene is TRBV7-8, the J gene TRBJ2-7, with TRBD2 identical over 12 bases. CDR1 is SGHVS, CDR2 FQNEAQ, per germline. V shed 1 base, J shed 4 bases, and the junction held 8 bases outside the gene matches. The CDR3 consists of 17 residues. This CDR3 reads CASSLDQLAGGSYEQYF. The CDR3, as DNA: TGTGCCAGCAGCTTAGACCAACTAGCGGGGGGTTCTTACGAGCAGTACTTC.

This clone was seen a single time. V gene TRBV10-1 combines with J gene TRBJ2-5, with unresolved D. The CDR3 has 13 residues. Germline CDR1 and CDR2: WNHNN and SYGVQD (reference sequence). Trimming removed 2 bases at V and 2 bases at J, with 6 bases between. In DNA, the CDR3 is TGCGCCAGCAGTGAGGTGGTTCAAGAGACCCAGTACTTC. It specifies CASSEVVQETQYF.

This chain uses TRBV29-1 with TRBJ2-3; TRBD2 is a possible D gene (5 bases). Trimming stripped 3 bases from V and 1 base from J, with 8 bases between. Germline loops: CDR1 SQVTM, CDR2 ANQGSEA. This CDR3 is built from 13 residues. CDR3 DNA sequence: TGCAGCGTTGATAGCGCCCGCACAGATACGCAGTATTTT. Its translation: CSVDSARTDTQYF.

The chain recombines TRBV27 with TRBJ1-1, with a tentative D call TRBD1 (6 bases). The CDR3 covers 14 residues. Germline CDR1 is MNHEY and CDR2 is SMNVEV (reference sequence). V shed 5 bases and J shed 6 bases, with 16 bases lying between them. The CDR3 reads CASSPTTGHPEAFF. The CDR3, as DNA: TGTGCCAGCAGTCCGACAACAGGGCACCCTGAAGCTTTCTTT.

This chain links TRBV5-8 with TRBJ2-7, with D hard to call. Looked up from germline, CDR1 is SGHTS and CDR2 is YDEGEE. CDR3 size: 13 residues. V was pared by 4 bases and J by 0 bases, with 8 bases between. CDR3 nucleotide sequence: TGTGCCAGCAGCCCCATATACTCCTACGAGCAGTACTTC. It encodes CASSPIYSYEQYF.

V is TRBV10-1 and J is TRBJ1-1; the D is unclear. Trimming removed 4 bases from V and 2 bases from J, with 5 bases in between. Germline-derived CDR1 and CDR2 are WNHNN and SYGVQD (reference sequence). The CDR3 covers 12 residues. The CDR3 nucleotides are TGCGCCAGCAGTGGGTTTAACACTGAAGCTTTCTTT. Its translation: CASSGFNTEAFF.

V usage is TRBV7-6 and J usage is TRBJ2-7, with 7 bases that match TRBD1. The CDR3 totals 15 residues. The V segment lost 5 bases and the J segment 0 bases; nucleotides outside the gene matches: 7. The germline V gene has CDR1 SGHVS and CDR2 FNYEAQ. The CDR3 coding sequence is TGTGCCAGCAGCCGAAAGACAGGGTCCTCCTACGAGCAGTACTTC. Translated, it gives CASSRKTGSSYEQYF.

This chain joins TRBV28 and TRBJ2-7, with D possibly called TRBD1 or TRBD2 (5 bases each). The CDR3 extends over 15 amino acids. The ends were cut back, 7 bases at V and 2 bases at J, with 18 bases in the middle. Germline V gene lookup returns CDR1 MDHEN and CDR2 SYDVKM. The DNA for the CDR3 is TGTGCCAGCACCCCCCTACGGGGCCAACCCTACGAGCAGTACTTC. Its protein product is CASTPLRGQPYEQYF.

The chain recombines TRBV30 with TRBJ2-1; possible D gene TRBD2, 6 bases. V lost 5 bases and J 8 bases, leaving 19 bases between the germline ends. From germline, CDR1 is GTSNPN and CDR2 SVGIG (reference sequence). This CDR3 contains 14 residues. In DNA form, the CDR3 reads TGTGCCTGGCTAAAGGGGACTGGCTCCGATGAGCAGTTCTTC. Protein product: CAWLKGTGSDEQFF.

This chain connects TRBV10-3 to TRBJ2-7; 11 bases are a match to TRBD2. CDR1 is ENHRY and CDR2 is SYGVKD in the germline V gene. This CDR3 has 14 amino acids. The V and J ends lost 10 bases and 0 bases, in that order; junction bases with no gene match: 5. The CDR3 DNA reads as TGTGCCACCGCTAGCGGGAGGCACTCCTACGAGCAGTACTTC. Encoded protein: CATASGRHSYEQYF.

The CDR3, as DNA: TGCGCCAGCAGTGGACTAGCGACCCGCCAAGAGACCCAGTACTTC. Protein sequence: CASSGLATRQETQYF. V usage is TRBV5-1 and J usage is TRBJ2-5; 9 bases are shared with TRBD2. This CDR3 is 15 amino acids long. V lost 5 bases, J lost 1 base, and 6 bases stayed unmatched. The germline gives CDR1 SGHRS, CDR2 YFSETQ.

CDR3 coding DNA: TGTGCCAGCAGCGTCGCAGGGGGCGCAGGAGATACGCAGTATTTT. Protein sequence: CASSVAGGAGDTQYF. The gene calls are TRBV9 and TRBJ2-3; the match to TRBD1 covers 8 bases. V lost 2 bases, J lost 5 bases, and 7 bases stayed unmatched. The CDR3 is 15 amino acids. Germline V gene data show CDR1 as SGDLS and CDR2 as YYNGEE. The full variable domain, in which reference TRBV9 and TRBJ2-3 provide the parts outside the CDR3, is DSGVTQTPKHLITATGQRVTLRCSPRSGDLSVYWYQQSLDQGLQFLIQYYNGEERAKGNILERFSAQQFPDLHSELNLSSLELGDSALYFCASSVAGGAGDTQYFGPGTRLTVL.

This clone was recorded once. The chain has TRBV2 and TRBJ2-7; 10 bases map to TRBD1. V lost 4 bases and J lost 3; bases outside the gene matches: 6. Germline V gene data show CDR1 as SNHLY and CDR2 as FYNNEI. The CDR3 runs 15 residues. In nucleotides, the CDR3 is TGTGCCAGCAGTGGGGACAGGGGTTTGGGCTACGAGCAGTACTTC. This encodes CASSGDRGLGYEQYF.

The chain uses TRBV7-9 and TRBJ2-7; D unresolved. Germline assignment: CDR1 SEHNR and CDR2 FQNEAQ (reference sequence). The CDR3 has 13 residues. Trimming cost V 2 bases and J 4 bases, with 9 bases left between them. This CDR3 reads CASSLLGLYEQYF. The CDR3 DNA reads TGTGCCAGCAGCTTACTCGGGCTATACGAGCAGTACTTC.

V usage is TRBV14 and J usage is TRBJ2-1; no definite D call. This CDR3 has 14 residues. V lost 1 base to trimming and J lost 3 bases, with 7 bases between them. The germline V gene encodes CDR1 SGHDN and CDR2 FVKESK. The DNA for the CDR3 is TGTGCCAGCAGCCAAGCCCTCAACTACAATGAGCAGTTCTTC. Its protein is CASSQALNYNEQFF.

This clone appeared once. The chain couples TRBV9 to TRBJ2-3; 15 bases are a match to TRBD2. The CDR3 has 18 residues. Looked up from germline, CDR1 is SGDLS and CDR2 is YYNGEE. Unmatched junction bases numbered 5, after V lost 3 bases and J lost 0 bases. CDR3 DNA sequence: TGTGCCAGCAGCGACCGGACTAGCGGGAGGGAAAGCACAGATACGCAGTATTTT. It specifies CASSDRTSGRESTDTQYF.

This rearrangement joins TRBV18 to TRBJ2-7; TRBD2 matches at 8 bases. Germline CDR1 reads KGHSH; CDR2 reads LQKENI. CDR3 length equals 14 residues. Trimming cost V 3 bases and J 4 bases; bases outside gene matches: 5. The CDR3, as DNA: TGTGCCAGCTCACCCGTAGCGGGAACGTACGAGCAGTACTTC. Residues: CASSPVAGTYEQYF.

The gene calls are TRBV5-6 and TRBJ2-2; D is possibly TRBD2 (6 bases). Germline assignment: CDR1 SGHDT and CDR2 YYEEEE. The CDR3 is made up of 14 amino acids. The germline V and J ends were trimmed by 0 bases and 5 bases, with 8 bases remaining between them. CDR3 protein: CASSLVGGTGELFF. The CDR3 DNA reads TGTGCCAGCAGCTTGGTGGGGGGAACCGGGGAGCTGTTTTTT.

V gene TRBV5-5 combines with J gene TRBJ2-5, with D unclear. This CDR3 region has 14 residues. Germline V gene sequence: CDR1 SGHKS, CDR2 YYEKEE (reference sequence). V lost 2 bases and J 4 bases, leaving 12 bases between the germline ends. CDR3 sequence (DNA): TGTGCCAGCAGCTTTGTGCTCTACAGAGAGACCCAGTACTTC. Encoded protein: CASSFVLYRETQYF.

V usage is TRBV11-2 and J usage is TRBJ2-7, with D perhaps TRBD2 (6 bases). Trimming cost V 3 bases and J 7 bases, with 13 bases left between them. Germline V lookup: CDR1 SGHAT, CDR2 FQNNGV. The CDR3 spans 13 residues. The chain's CDR3 is CASSLAGAGEQYF. The CDR3 DNA reads TGTGCCAGCAGCTTGGCTGGGGCGGGAGAGCAGTACTTC.

This rearrangement joins TRBV9 to TRBJ2-3; D is unclear. With 2 bases removed from V and 2 bases from J, the gap between germline ends came to 9 bases. The CDR3 extends over 14 amino acids. Germline V gene sequence: CDR1 SGDLS, CDR2 YYNGEE. Here the CDR3 DNA reads TGTGCCAGCAGCGTTAAACCCTACACAGATACGCAGTATTTT. Residues: CASSVKPYTDTQYF. Based on the CDR3 plus reference TRBV9 and TRBJ2-3, the full variable domain is DSGVTQTPKHLITATGQRVTLRCSPRSGDLSVYWYQQSLDQGLQFLIQYYNGEERAKGNILERFSAQQFPDLHSELNLSSLELGDSALYFCASSVKPYTDTQYFGPGTRLTVL.